This T cell receptor (beta chain) was profiled in a study of T-cell reconstitution after alpha-beta-depleted transplantation in children. Study results and caveats: T-cell counts and diversity at one year post-transplant came mainly from newly produced T cells. Recipient T cells and thymic progenitors that survived were the source of the high TCRbeta diversity seen at day 60 in some patients. Several hundred expanded graft clones reportedly supplied alpha-beta T cells about two months after transplant.

CDR3 length equals 15 residues. V lost 11 bases and J 1 base, leaving 15 bases between the germline ends. Germline V CDR1 and CDR2: MNHNS, SASEGT. Concerning this clonotype: Its specificity is not known.

Molecular barcoding with unique molecular identifiers was used for the TCRbeta library. Using its own MiXCR run on the PCR reads, TCRdb lists one record per CDR3 protein. The data show around 100,000 distinct CDR3 sequences, with about 9.3% seen just once and 30% to 35% held by the top ten. The sample consisted of PBMCs, taken before TCRalphabeta/CD19-depleted stem cell transplant. The receptor comes from a boy between 2 and 10 years old with acute lymphoblastic leukemia, due to receive a stem cell transplant. The chain has TRBV6-1 and TRBJ2-6; TRBD1 is a possible D gene (6 bases). CDR3 residues: CAGATGHSGANVLTF. In DNA form, the CDR3 reads TGTGCCGGGGCAACAGGGCATTCTGGGGCCAACGTCCTGACTTTC.